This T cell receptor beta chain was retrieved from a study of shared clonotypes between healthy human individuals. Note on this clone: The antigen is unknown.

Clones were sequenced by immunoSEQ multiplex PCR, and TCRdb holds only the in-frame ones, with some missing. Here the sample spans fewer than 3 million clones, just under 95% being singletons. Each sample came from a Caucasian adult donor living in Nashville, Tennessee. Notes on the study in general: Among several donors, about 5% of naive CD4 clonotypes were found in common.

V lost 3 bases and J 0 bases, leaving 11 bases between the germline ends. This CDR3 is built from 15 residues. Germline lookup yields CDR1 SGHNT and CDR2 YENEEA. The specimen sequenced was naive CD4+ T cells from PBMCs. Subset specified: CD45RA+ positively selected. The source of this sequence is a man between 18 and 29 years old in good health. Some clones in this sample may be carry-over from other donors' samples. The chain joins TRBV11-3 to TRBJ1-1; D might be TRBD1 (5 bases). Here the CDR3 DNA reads TGTGCCAGCAGCTTCTCAGGGTCAATGAACACTGAAGCTTTCTTT. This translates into CASSFSGSMNTEAFF.